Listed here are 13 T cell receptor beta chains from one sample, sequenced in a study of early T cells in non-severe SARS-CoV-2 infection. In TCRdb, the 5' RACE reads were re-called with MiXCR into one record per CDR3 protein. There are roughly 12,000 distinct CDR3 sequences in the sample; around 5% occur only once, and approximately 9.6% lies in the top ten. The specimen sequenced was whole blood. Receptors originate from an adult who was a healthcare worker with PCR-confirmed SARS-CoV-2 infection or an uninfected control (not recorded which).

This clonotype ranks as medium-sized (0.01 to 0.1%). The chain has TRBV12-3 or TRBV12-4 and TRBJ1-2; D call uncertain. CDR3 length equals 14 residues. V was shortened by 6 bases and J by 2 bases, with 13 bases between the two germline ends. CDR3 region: CASRRTLPNYGYTF. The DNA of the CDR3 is TGTGCCAGCAGGCGGACCCTACCAAACTATGGCTACACCTTC.

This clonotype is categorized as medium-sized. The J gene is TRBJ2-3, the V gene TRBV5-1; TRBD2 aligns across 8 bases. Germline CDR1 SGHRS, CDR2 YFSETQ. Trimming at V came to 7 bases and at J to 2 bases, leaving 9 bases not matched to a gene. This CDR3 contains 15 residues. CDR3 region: CASRRGGGTTDTQYF. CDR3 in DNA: TGCGCCAGCCGCCGGGGCGGGGGGACCACAGATACGCAGTATTTT. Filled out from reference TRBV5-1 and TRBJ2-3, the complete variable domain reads KAGVTQTPRYLIKTRGQQVTLSCSPISGHRSVSWYQQTPGQGLQFLFEYFSETQRNKGNFPGRFSGRQFSNSRSEMNVSTLELGDSALYLCASRRGGGTTDTQYFGPGTRLTVL.

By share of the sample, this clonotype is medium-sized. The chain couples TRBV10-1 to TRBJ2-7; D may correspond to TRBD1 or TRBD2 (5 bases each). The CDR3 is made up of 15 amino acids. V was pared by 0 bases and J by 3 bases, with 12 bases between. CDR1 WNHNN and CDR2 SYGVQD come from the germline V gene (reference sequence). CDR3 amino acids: CASSESGDGSYEQYF. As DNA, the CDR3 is TGCGCCAGCAGTGAGTCGGGGGACGGCAGCTACGAGCAGTACTTC.

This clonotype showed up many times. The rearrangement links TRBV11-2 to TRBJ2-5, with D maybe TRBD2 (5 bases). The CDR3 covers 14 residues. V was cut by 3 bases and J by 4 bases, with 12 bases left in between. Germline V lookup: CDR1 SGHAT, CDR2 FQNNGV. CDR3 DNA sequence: TGTGCCAGCAGCTTCCAAGGTGGAGGAGAGACCCAGTACTTC. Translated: CASSFQGGGETQYF. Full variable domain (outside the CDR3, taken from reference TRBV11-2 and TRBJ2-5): EAGVAQSPRYKIIEKRQSVAFWCNPISGHATLYWYQQILGQGPKLLIQFQNNGVVDDSQLPKDRFSAERLKGVDSTLKIQPAKLEDSAVYLCASSFQGGGETQYFGPGTRLLVL.

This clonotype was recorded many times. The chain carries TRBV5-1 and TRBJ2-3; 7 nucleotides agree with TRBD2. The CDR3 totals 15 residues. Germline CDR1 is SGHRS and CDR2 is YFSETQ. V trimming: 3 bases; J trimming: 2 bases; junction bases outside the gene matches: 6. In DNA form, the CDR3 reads TGCGCCAGCAGCTCGCCGGGACTACACACAGATACGCAGTATTTT. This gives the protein CASSSPGLHTDTQYF.

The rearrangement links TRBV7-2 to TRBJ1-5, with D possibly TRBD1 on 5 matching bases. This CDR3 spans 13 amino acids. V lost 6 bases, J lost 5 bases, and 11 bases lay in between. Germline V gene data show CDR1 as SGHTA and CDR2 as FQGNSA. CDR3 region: CASSPWGDQPQHF. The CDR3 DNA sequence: TGTGCCAGCAGTCCCTGGGGGGATCAGCCCCAGCATTTT.

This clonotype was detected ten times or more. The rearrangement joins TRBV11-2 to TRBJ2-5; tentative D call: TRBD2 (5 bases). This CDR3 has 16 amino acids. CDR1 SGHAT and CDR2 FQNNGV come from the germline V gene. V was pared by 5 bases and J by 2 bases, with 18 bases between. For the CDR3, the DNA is TGTGCCAGCAGCCGAACCATTGATCGGGGACAAGAGACCCAGTACTTC. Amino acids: CASSRTIDRGQETQYF.

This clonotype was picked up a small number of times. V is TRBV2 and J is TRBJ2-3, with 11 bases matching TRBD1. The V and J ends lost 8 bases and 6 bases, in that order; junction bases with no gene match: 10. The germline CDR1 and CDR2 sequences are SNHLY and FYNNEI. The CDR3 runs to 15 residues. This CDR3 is CASGLTGTGGDTQYF. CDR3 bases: TGTGCCAGCGGATTGACCGGGACAGGGGGTGATACGCAGTATTTT.

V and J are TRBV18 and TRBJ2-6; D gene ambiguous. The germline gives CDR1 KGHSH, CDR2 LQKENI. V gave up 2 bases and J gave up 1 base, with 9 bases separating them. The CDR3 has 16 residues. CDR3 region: CASSPVSGSGANVLTF. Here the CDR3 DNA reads TGTGCCAGCTCACCAGTTTCAGGATCTGGGGCCAACGTCCTGACTTTC.

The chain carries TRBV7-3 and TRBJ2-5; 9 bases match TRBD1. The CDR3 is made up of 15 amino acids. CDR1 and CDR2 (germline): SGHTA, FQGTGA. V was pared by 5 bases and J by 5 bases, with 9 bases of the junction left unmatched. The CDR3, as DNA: TGTGCCAGCAGCCCCTATCCGGGACAGGGTGAGACCCAGTACTTC. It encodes CASSPYPGQGETQYF.

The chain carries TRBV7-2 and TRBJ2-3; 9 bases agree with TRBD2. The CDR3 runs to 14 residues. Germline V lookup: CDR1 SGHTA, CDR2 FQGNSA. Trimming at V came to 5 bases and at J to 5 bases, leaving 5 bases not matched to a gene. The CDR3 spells CASSAGLALDTQYF. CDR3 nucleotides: TGTGCCAGCAGCGCGGGACTAGCCCTAGATACGCAGTATTTT.

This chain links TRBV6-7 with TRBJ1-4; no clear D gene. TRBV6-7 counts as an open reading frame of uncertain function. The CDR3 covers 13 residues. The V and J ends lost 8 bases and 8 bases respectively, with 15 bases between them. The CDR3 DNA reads TGTGCCAGCGACACACCGGTATTGGAAAAACTGTTTTTT. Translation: CASDTPVLEKLFF.

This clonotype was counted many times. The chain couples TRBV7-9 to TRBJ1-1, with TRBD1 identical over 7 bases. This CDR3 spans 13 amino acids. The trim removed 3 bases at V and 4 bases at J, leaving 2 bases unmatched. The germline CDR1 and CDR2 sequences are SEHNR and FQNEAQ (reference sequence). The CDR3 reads CASSFQGVTEAFF. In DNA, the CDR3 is TGTGCCAGCAGCTTCCAGGGGGTCACTGAAGCTTTCTTT.